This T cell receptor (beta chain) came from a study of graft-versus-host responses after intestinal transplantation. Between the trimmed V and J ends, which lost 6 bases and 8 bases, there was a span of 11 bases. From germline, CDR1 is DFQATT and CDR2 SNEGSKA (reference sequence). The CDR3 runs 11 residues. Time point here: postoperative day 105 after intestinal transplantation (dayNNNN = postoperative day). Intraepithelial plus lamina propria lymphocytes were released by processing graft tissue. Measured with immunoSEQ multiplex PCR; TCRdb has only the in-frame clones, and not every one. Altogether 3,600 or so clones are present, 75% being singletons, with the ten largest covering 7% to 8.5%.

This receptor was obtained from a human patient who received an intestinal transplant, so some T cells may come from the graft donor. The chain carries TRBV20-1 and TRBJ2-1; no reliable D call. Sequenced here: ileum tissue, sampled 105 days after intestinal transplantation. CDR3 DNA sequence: TGCAGTGCGGCATATCGCGATGAGCAGTTCTTC. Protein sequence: CSAAYRDEQFF.